The T cell receptor (beta chain) under discussion was sequenced for a study of shared clonotypes between healthy human individuals. Donors were healthy HIV-negative adults without recent acute infections or vaccinations. Ten immunoSEQ deep assay plates held the unsorted PBMC DNA. TCRdb's table, derived via immunoSEQ multiplex PCR, lists solely in-frame clones and lacks some. Of 75,000 to 100,000 clones detected, about 45% appear once; the ten largest clones hold roughly 16%. The ends were cut back, 5 bases at V and 2 bases at J, with 3 bases in the middle. The CDR3 is 11 residues long. In germline, CDR1 is LGHNA, CDR2 YNFKEQ.

The material sequenced was PBMCs. The sequence was obtained from a middle-aged woman in good health. Some clones in this sample may be carry-over from other donors' samples. The V call is TRBV4-2, the J call TRBJ2-5, with D unresolved. The CDR3 here is CASSAQETQYF. Written as DNA, the CDR3 is TGTGCCAGCAGCGCACAAGAGACCCAGTACTTC.